Following are 30 T cell receptor beta chains from one sample sequenced in a study of T cells in Graves' hyperthyroidism and ophthalmopathy. The source material, RNA transcripts, was used to amplify TCR beta CDR3 regions. TCR CDR3 regions were first amplified by RT-PCR with HTBI primers. MiXCR was run by TCRdb on the multiplex PCR reads, yielding one entry per CDR3 protein. The sample has about 290,000 distinct CDR3 sequences; 12% to 15% are singletons. Sequencing was done on a sample of blood. These TCRs come from a woman aged 40-49 years with Graves' hyperthyroidism.

The J gene is TRBJ2-3, the V gene TRBV20-1; 7 bases are shared with TRBD2. V was pared by 6 bases and J by 3 bases, with 9 bases of the junction left unmatched. The CDR3 runs 14 residues. Per the germline V gene, CDR1 is DFQATT and CDR2 is SNEGSKA (reference sequence). CDR3 loop: CSAHRTSGTDTQYF. DNA of the CDR3: TGCAGTGCCCATCGGACTAGTGGAACAGATACGCAGTATTTT.

V gene TRBV20-1 combines with J gene TRBJ1-5; D unresolved. The V end lost 1 base, the J end lost 9 bases, and 16 bases lay between the germline ends. The length of the CDR3 is 14 residues. The germline V gene has CDR1 DFQATT and CDR2 SNEGSKA (reference sequence). The CDR3 region has the DNA TGCAGTGCTAGAGTGGAGAAGGGATACAGGCCCCAGCATTTT. It translates to CSARVEKGYRPQHF.

Ten or more counts support this clonotype. The J gene is TRBJ1-4, the V gene TRBV20-1; the D is unclear. The CDR3 contains 11 residues. Germline CDR1 and CDR2: DFQATT and SNEGSKA (reference sequence). V lost 6 bases and J 8 bases, leaving 10 bases between the germline ends. CDR3 protein: CSAPSGEKLFF. DNA for the CDR3: TGCAGTGCCCCCAGTGGGGAAAAACTGTTTTTT.

Remarks on this clonotype: A read error may be the cause here, since a much bigger clone is one base away. The gene calls are TRBV18 and TRBJ2-5; D is unresolved. Trimming removed 5 bases at V and 2 bases at J, with 9 bases between. CDR1 KGHSH and CDR2 LQKENI come from the germline V gene. This CDR3 comprises 13 residues. The CDR3 bases are TGTGCCAGCTCATACGGAAGACAAGAGACCCAGTACTTC. It is translated as CASSYGRQETQYF.

This rearrangement joins TRBV7-2 to TRBJ2-2, with D possibly TRBD2 on 6 matching bases. Germline V CDR1 and CDR2: SGHTA, FQGNSA. The CDR3 contains 17 residues. Between the trimmed V and J ends, which lost 2 bases and 0 bases, there was a span of 13 bases. This chain's CDR3 is CASSLLTAGSNTGELFF. DNA of the CDR3: TGTGCCAGCAGCTTATTGACGGCGGGGTCGAACACCGGGGAGCTGTTTTTT.

At least ten counts were recorded for this clonotype. V gene TRBV20-1 combines with J gene TRBJ2-7; unclear D gene. This CDR3 contains 11 residues. The ends were cut back, 4 bases at V and 2 bases at J, with 6 bases in the middle. Germline CDR1 is DFQATT and CDR2 is SNEGSKA (reference sequence). In DNA, the CDR3 is TGCAGTGCTAAGACACCCTACGAGCAGTACTTC. Amino acid sequence: CSAKTPYEQYF.

The genes are TRBV7-9 and TRBJ2-7; no firm D call. CDR1 is SEHNR, CDR2 FQNEAQ, per germline (reference sequence). V gave up 1 base and J gave up 3 bases, with 10 bases separating them. The CDR3 contains 14 residues. CDR3 sequence (DNA): TGTGCCAGCAGCTTAGGACACCTAGGCTACGAGCAGTACTTC. This encodes CASSLGHLGYEQYF.

This clonotype has a count of ten or more. The V call is TRBV30, the J call TRBJ2-2; 11 bases align to TRBD2. Trimming at V came to 5 bases and at J to 3 bases, leaving 5 bases not matched to a gene. Per germline, CDR1 GTSNPN and CDR2 SVGIG (reference sequence). CDR3 size: 15 residues. The DNA of the CDR3 is TGTGCCTGGGTCTTACTAGCGGGAGACACCGGGGAGCTGTTTTTT. This codes for CAWVLLAGDTGELFF.

This clonotype was seen repeatedly, ten times or more. This chain links TRBV29-1 with TRBJ2-1; D could derive from TRBD1 or TRBD2 (6 bases each). Germline V gene data show CDR1 as SQVTM and CDR2 as ANQGSEA. Trimming stripped 7 bases from V and 6 bases from J, with 19 bases between. The length of the CDR3 is 14 residues. CDR3 sequence reads: CSGESGKGGNEQFF. The CDR3 DNA reads as TGCAGCGGGGAGTCCGGGAAGGGGGGCAATGAGCAGTTCTTC.

This clonotype was observed at least ten times. One junction end does not reproduce the germline sequence, and a read error may be involved. The V gene is TRBV5-1, the J gene TRBJ2-2, with 7 nucleotides matching TRBD2. The CDR3 has 13 residues. Per the germline V gene, CDR1 is SGHRS and CDR2 is YFSETQ. The CDR3 nucleotides are TGTGCCAGCAGCTTAGCGGGCACCGGGGAGCTGTTTTTT. Translating it yields CASSLAGTGELFF. Drawing the rest from reference TRBV5-1 and TRBJ2-2, the complete variable domain is KAGVTQTPRYLIKTRGQQVTLSCSPISGHRSVSWYQQTPGQGLQFLFEYFSETQRNKGNFPGRFSGRQFSNSRSEMNVSTLELGDSALYLCASSLAGTGELFFGEGSRLTVL.

Many counts were recorded for this clonotype. The chain has TRBV11-3 and TRBJ2-7; D unclear. The germline V gene has CDR1 SGHNT and CDR2 YENEEA. This CDR3 contains 13 residues. Trimming took 3 bases from V and 2 from J, leaving 8 bases between them. CDR3 amino acids: CASSLGTTYEQYF. The CDR3 coding sequence is TGTGCCAGCAGCTTGGGCACCACCTACGAGCAGTACTTC.

This clonotype came up many times. The chain recombines TRBV27 with TRBJ2-5; TRBD2 matches at 8 bases. This CDR3 spans 14 amino acids. CDR1 is MNHEY, CDR2 SMNVEV, per germline (reference sequence). V was clipped by 6 bases and J by 7 bases; unmatched bases: 10. The CDR3 bases are TGTGCCAGCAGACTAGCGGCCTCTGCGGGGACCCAGTACTTC. This sequence encodes CASRLAASAGTQYF.

This clonotype was recorded at least ten times. The chain joins TRBV7-2 to TRBJ1-3; 7 bases line up with TRBD1. V was clipped by 4 bases and J by 6 bases; unmatched bases: 9. The CDR3 consists of 15 residues. Germline V CDR1 and CDR2: SGHTA, FQGNSA. In DNA form, the CDR3 reads TGTGCCAGCAGCTCGGGACAGACCCTCGAAAACACCATATATTTT. It yields the protein CASSSGQTLENTIYF. Complete variable domain (other parts from reference TRBV7-2 and TRBJ1-3): GAGVSQSPSNKVTEKGKDVELRCDPISGHTALYWYRQSLGQGLEFLIYFQGNSAPDKSGLPSDRFSAERTGGSVSTLTIQRTQQEDSAVYLCASSSGQTLENTIYFGEGSWLTVV.

This clonotype was observed many times. The chain carries TRBV28 and TRBJ1-4; no clear D. The CDR3 length is 16 residues. CDR1 is MDHEN, CDR2 SYDVKM, per germline. Deletions cut 5 bases from V and 0 bases from J, with 13 bases between. The CDR3 region has the DNA TGTGCCAGCAGTCCCCTTCCGACTGCAACTAATGAAAAACTGTTTTTT. Its protein product is CASSPLPTATNEKLFF.

The rearrangement joins TRBV20-1 to TRBJ1-1; 8 nucleotides agree with TRBD1. The CDR3 loop spans 16 amino acids. V was pared by 1 base and J by 1 base, with 8 bases of the junction left unmatched. Germline CDR1 is DFQATT and CDR2 is SNEGSKA (reference sequence). CDR3 sequence (DNA): TGCAGTGCTAGAGGGGCCGACAGGGGAGAGAACACTGAAGCTTTCTTT. Protein sequence: CSARGADRGENTEAFF.

The rearrangement uses TRBV9 and TRBJ1-2, with 9 bases lining up with TRBD1. Germline CDR1 SGDLS, CDR2 YYNGEE. Trimming took 3 bases from V and 5 from J; bases not matched to a gene: 14. The CDR3 loop spans 17 amino acids. The CDR3 DNA reads TGTGCCAGCAGCGAGTCCTCCGGGACAGGGTATCGATATGGCTACACCTTC. Protein: CASSESSGTGYRYGYTF.

This clonotype was counted ten times or more. The chain is built from TRBV12-3 or TRBV12-4 and TRBJ2-5; 14 bases agree with TRBD2. Germline trimming cut 5 bases from V and 7 bases from J; bases unmatched to any gene: 12. The CDR3 has 17 amino acids. For the CDR3, the DNA is TGTGCCAGCAGTCCTTACGGGACTAGCGGGAGAGGAGGGACCCAGTACTTC. This sequence encodes CASSPYGTSGRGGTQYF.

This clonotype was found many times. The chain couples TRBV12-3 or TRBV12-4 to TRBJ1-1, with D uncertain. The ends were cut back, 6 bases at V and 5 bases at J, with 13 bases in the middle. The CDR3 has 13 residues. CDR3 sequence reads: CASSLTTGTEAFF. The CDR3 DNA sequence: TGTGCCAGCAGCCTAACTACCGGGACTGAAGCTTTCTTT.

Many counts were recorded for this clonotype. CDR3 amino acids: CASTEGMDYEQYF. CDR3 in DNA: TGTGCCTCCACTGAGGGGATGGACTACGAGCAGTACTTC. The J gene is TRBJ2-7, the V gene TRBV7-2; either TRBD1 or TRBD2 may fit D (5 bases each). The germline V gene encodes CDR1 SGHTA and CDR2 FQGNSA. V was trimmed by 11 bases and J by 3 bases, leaving 17 bases between them. This CDR3 has 13 amino acids.

The table lists this clonotype with many counts. The V call is TRBV28, the J call TRBJ1-6; D call uncertain. From germline, CDR1 is MDHEN and CDR2 SYDVKM. Deletions cut 7 bases from V and 6 bases from J, with 34 bases between. This CDR3 comprises 21 residues. The CDR3 DNA follows: TGTGCCAGCACCCCGACACATATCACAATACCCGCCCACAAACCTAATTCACCCCTCCACTTT. This sequence encodes CASTPTHITIPAHKPNSPLHF.

This clonotype has ten or more counts. The CDR3 region is CASSQEGRQLYTF. Written as DNA, the CDR3 is TGCGCCAGCAGCCAAGAAGGGAGGCAGCTGTACACCTTC. The chain has TRBV4-1 and TRBJ1-2, with D unclear. From germline, CDR1 is MGHRA and CDR2 YSYEKL. The CDR3 sequence is 13 residues long. V lost 0 bases and J lost 11, with 13 bases in between.

At least ten counts were recorded for this clonotype. The rearrangement joins TRBV6-1 to TRBJ2-5, with 10 bases matching TRBD1. V was clipped by 7 bases and J by 1 base; unmatched bases: 21. In germline, CDR1 is MNHNS, CDR2 SASEGT. The CDR3 is 20 amino acids. CDR3 sequence reads: CASITLPGQGPPLLQETQYF. The DNA for the CDR3 is TGTGCCAGCATTACCCTCCCGGGACAGGGGCCGCCTTTACTCCAAGAGACCCAGTACTTC.

This clonotype has ten or more counts. V usage is TRBV27 and J usage is TRBJ2-1; 9 bases align to TRBD2. Germline loops: CDR1 MNHEY, CDR2 SMNVEV (reference sequence). The V segment lost 7 bases and the J segment 5 bases; nucleotides outside the gene matches: 15. This CDR3 has 17 residues. The DNA of the CDR3 is TGTGCCAGCACCGAAACTTGGGTAGCGGGAGTAAACAATGAGCAGTTCTTC. This encodes CASTETWVAGVNNEQFF.

This clonotype was recorded at least ten times. V is TRBV29-1 and J is TRBJ1-1, with D possibly matching TRBD1 (5 bases). Trimming pared 4 bases from V and 4 bases from J, leaving 13 bases between. The V gene's germline CDR1 is SQVTM and CDR2 ANQGSEA. The CDR3 consists of 13 residues. CDR3 in amino acids: CSVGGQAATEAFF. DNA of the CDR3: TGCAGCGTTGGGGGCCAGGCCGCCACTGAAGCTTTCTTT.

With regard to this clonotype: A much larger clone lies a single base off, so this may be a read error. CDR3 coding DNA: TGTGCCACCCCCCCCCGCAGGGCTCATAGCAATCAGCCCGAGCATTTT. As protein: CATPPRRAHSNQPEHF. The rearrangement joins TRBV11-3 to TRBJ1-5; the D gene is possibly TRBD1 (5 bases). Germline V gene lookup returns CDR1 SGHNT and CDR2 YENEEA. The CDR3 length is 16 residues.

Concerning this clonotype itself: An end of the junction does not agree with germline; a read error may underlie this. The chain joins TRBV24-1 to TRBJ2-2; TRBD1 agrees at 7 bases. Germline values: CDR1 KGHDR, CDR2 SFDVKD. The CDR3 is 13 residues long. In DNA form, the CDR3 reads TGTGTCACCGGACAGGACTTAACCGGGGAGCTGTTTTTT. This encodes CVTGQDLTGELFF.

The V gene is TRBV28, the J gene TRBJ2-1, with 9 bases aligning to TRBD2. The CDR3 has 15 amino acids. V was clipped by 5 bases and J by 9 bases; unmatched bases: 11. CDR1 is MDHEN and CDR2 is SYDVKM in the germline V gene. DNA for the CDR3: TGTGCCAGCAGTGCTAGGGGGACTAGCTTCACTGAGCAGTTCTTC. It encodes CASSARGTSFTEQFF.

The rearrangement joins TRBV6-2 or TRBV6-3 to TRBJ2-7; 9 bases map to TRBD1. The germline CDR1 and CDR2 sequences are MNHEY and SVGEGT. J gave up 7 bases and V 7 bases, and 11 bases lay outside the gene matches. This CDR3 is 14 amino acids long. In nucleotides, the CDR3 is TGTGCCAGCATTTTATGGGACAGGGCAGTAGAGCAGTACTTC. Its translation: CASILWDRAVEQYF.

This clonotype was seen ten or more times. The gene calls are TRBV11-2 and TRBJ2-1, with D perhaps TRBD2 (5 bases). This CDR3 is 16 amino acids long. V shed 0 bases and J shed 9 bases, with 18 bases lying between them. Germline-derived CDR1 and CDR2 are SGHAT and FQNNGV. The chain's CDR3 is CASSLEGRRESGEQFF. CDR3 nucleotides: TGTGCCAGCAGCTTAGAGGGTCGACGGGAATCCGGTGAGCAGTTCTTC. The complete variable domain, with remaining parts taken from reference TRBV11-2 and TRBJ2-1, reads EAGVAQSPRYKIIEKRQSVAFWCNPISGHATLYWYQQILGQGPKLLIQFQNNGVVDDSQLPKDRFSAERLKGVDSTLKIQPAKLEDSAVYLCASSLEGRRESGEQFFGPGTRLTVL.

There are many counts of this clonotype. The chain joins TRBV2 to TRBJ2-1; D unclear. CDR3 length: 11 residues. Germline CDR1 is SNHLY and CDR2 is FYNNEI. V lost 6 bases, J lost 8 bases, and 8 bases lay in between. The CDR3 sequence: CASRLMDEQFF. The CDR3 DNA is TGTGCCAGCAGACTAATGGATGAGCAGTTCTTC.